The 22 T cell receptor beta chains presented below share a single source sample, sequenced in a study of cytomegalovirus exposure and HLA in healthy donors. Libraries were prepared by immunoSEQ multiplex PCR; TCRdb keeps only in-frame clonotypes and omits some of them. The sample lists fewer than 200,000 clones, approximately 89% occurring once. Input material: PBMCs. These receptors were collected from a man between 25 and 39 years old in good health and CMV-seropositive.

The chain combines TRBV18 with TRBJ1-6, with TRBD1 matching 7 bases. The CDR3 is 14 amino acids. J lost 9 bases, V lost 4 bases, and 6 bases had no gene match. Germline V gives CDR1 KGHSH, CDR2 LQKENI. Here the CDR3 reads CASSLNRGRSPLHF. CDR3 sequence (DNA): TGTGCCAGCTCACTGAACAGGGGACGTTCACCCCTCCACTTT.

V is TRBV7-3 and J is TRBJ1-2; possible D gene TRBD1, 6 bases. The germline V and J ends were trimmed by 0 bases and 8 bases, with 13 bases remaining between them. CDR3 length: 14 amino acids. Germline V gene sequence: CDR1 SGHTA, CDR2 FQGTGA. The CDR3 DNA sequence: TGTGCCAGCAGCTTAACGGGGGCCGACTCCGGCTACACCTTC. This gives the protein CASSLTGADSGYTF.

This clone was observed a handful of times. The V and J genes are TRBV28 and TRBJ1-5, with 10 bases that match TRBD1. The CDR3 consists of 14 residues. J was trimmed by 6 bases and V by 4 bases; bases with no gene match: 3. From germline, CDR1 is MDHEN and CDR2 SYDVKM. CDR3 DNA: TGTGCCAGCAGTTCGGGACAGGGGAGTCAGCCCCAGCATTTT. Protein sequence: CASSSGQGSQPQHF.

The V gene is TRBV6-1, the J gene TRBJ2-1; D not certain. Germline CDR1 MNHNS, CDR2 SASEGT. The CDR3 is 16 residues long. Trimming stripped 5 bases from V and 0 bases from J, with 14 bases between. CDR3 bases: TGTGCCAGCAGTAAAGAGGTCCAGAGCTCCTACAATGAGCAGTTCTTC. As protein: CASSKEVQSSYNEQFF.

V is TRBV5-6 and J is TRBJ2-7, with no clear D. Trimming shortened V by 4 bases and J by 2 bases, and 16 bases separated the two germline ends. The CDR3 runs 15 residues. The V gene's germline CDR1 is SGHDT and CDR2 YYEEEE. In DNA form, the CDR3 reads TGTGCCAGCAGCCTCCGCAGCCGGGTAGCCTACGAGCAGTACTTC. Translated, it gives CASSLRSRVAYEQYF.

The sample holds one count of this clone. The chain employs TRBV4-2 and TRBJ1-2; D not resolved. CDR3 size: 14 residues. Looked up from germline, CDR1 is LGHNA and CDR2 is YNFKEQ. Trimming cost V 0 bases and J 3 bases, with 8 bases left between them. This chain's CDR3 is CASSQDLPDYGYTF. The CDR3 bases are TGTGCCAGCAGCCAAGATCTGCCGGACTATGGCTACACCTTC.

Here the CDR3 DNA reads TGTGCCAGCAACAAAAGGGTAGCGGGAGGGAGCACAGATACGCAGTATTTT. Its translation is CASNKRVAGGSTDTQYF. This rearrangement joins TRBV9 to TRBJ2-3; 11 nucleotides align to TRBD2. The CDR3 runs to 17 residues. V shed 6 bases and J 0 bases; nucleotides not matched to a gene: 9. From germline, CDR1 is SGDLS and CDR2 YYNGEE.

V gene TRBV18 combines with J gene TRBJ2-5, with 9 positions matching TRBD2. Trimming removed 1 base from V and 0 bases from J; junction bases left unmatched: 6. Germline CDR1 KGHSH, CDR2 LQKENI. There are 17 residues in the CDR3. CDR3 coding DNA: TGTGCCAGCTCACCACGGTTAGCGGGGGCGAACCAAGAGACCCAGTACTTC. Its protein product is CASSPRLAGANQETQYF. Full variable domain (rest looked up from reference TRBV18 and TRBJ2-5): NAGVMQNPRHLVRRRGQEARLRCSPMKGHSHVYWYRQLPEEGLKFMVYLQKENIIDESGMPKERFSAEFPKEGPSILRIQQVVRGDSAAYFCASSPRLAGANQETQYFGPGTRLLVL.

V usage is TRBV5-4 and J usage is TRBJ1-3; D is undetermined. The CDR3 loop spans 16 amino acids. Germline CDR1 SGHNT, CDR2 YYREEE (reference sequence). V dropped 6 bases and J dropped 9 bases, with 25 bases sitting between them. CDR3 DNA sequence: TGTGCCAGCACCGGTGGACCGGACGTTAGCGGGAGCACCATATATTTT. Translated, it gives CASTGGPDVSGSTIYF. Based on the CDR3 plus reference TRBV5-4 and TRBJ1-3, the full variable domain is ETGVTQSPTHLIKTRGQQVTLRCSSQSGHNTVSWYQQALGQGPQFIFQYYREEENGRGNFPPRFSGLQFPNYSSELNVNALELDDSALYLCASTGGPDVSGSTIYFGEGSWLTVV.

This sequence joins TRBV7-9 and TRBJ2-7, with 8 bases that match TRBD2. The CDR3 totals 15 residues. V trimming: 1 base; J trimming: 2 bases; junction bases outside the gene matches: 4. CDR1 and CDR2 from the germline V gene are SEHNR and FQNEAQ (reference sequence). CDR3: CASSLVGRAPYEQYF. Written as DNA, the CDR3 is TGTGCCAGCAGCTTAGTCGGGAGGGCCCCCTACGAGCAGTACTTC. The variable domain in full, with the rest retrieved from reference TRBV7-9 and TRBJ2-7, is DTGVSQNPRHKITKRGQNVTFRCDPISEHNRLYWYRQTLGQGPEFLTYFQNEAQLEKSRLLSDRFSAERPKGSFSTLEIQRTEQGDSAMYLCASSLVGRAPYEQYFGPGTRLTVT.

The V and J genes are TRBV9 and TRBJ2-7; 10 positions match TRBD1. The J segment lost 2 bases and the V segment lost 4 bases, leaving 6 bases of the junction unmatched. Per the germline V gene, CDR1 is SGDLS and CDR2 is YYNGEE. The CDR3 loop spans 15 amino acids. The CDR3 bases are TGTGCCAGCAGCCCAGGGACAGGGGTGACCTACGAGCAGTACTTC. Its protein is CASSPGTGVTYEQYF. The full variable domain, completed using reference TRBV9 and TRBJ2-7, is DSGVTQTPKHLITATGQRVTLRCSPRSGDLSVYWYQQSLDQGLQFLIQYYNGEERAKGNILERFSAQQFPDLHSELNLSSLELGDSALYFCASSPGTGVTYEQYFGPGTRLTVT.

This clone was recorded a few times. Distinct nucleotide sequences in the sample also encode this CDR3. V usage is TRBV9 and J usage is TRBJ2-2; D remains ambiguous. The CDR3 has 12 amino acids. V lost 3 bases and J 2 bases, leaving 2 bases between the germline ends. CDR1 SGDLS and CDR2 YYNGEE come from the germline V gene. DNA for the CDR3: TGTGCCAGCAGCGCAAACACCGGGGAGCTGTTTTTT. This sequence encodes CASSANTGELFF.

The chain links TRBV9 to TRBJ2-2; a possible D gene is TRBD1 (6 bases). The CDR3 has 15 amino acids. Germline V lookup: CDR1 SGDLS, CDR2 YYNGEE. Trimming pared 2 bases from V and 3 bases from J, leaving 11 bases between. Written as DNA, the CDR3 is TGTGCCAGCAGCGTTTCAGCAGGGGACACCGGGGAGCTGTTTTTT. Residues: CASSVSAGDTGELFF.

CDR3 sequence (DNA): TGTGCCAGCAGTTACTCTCCAGGGTTCGCCGACGAGCAGTACTTC. Encoded protein: CASSYSPGFADEQYF. V usage is TRBV6-5 and J usage is TRBJ2-7; tentative D call: TRBD1 (5 bases). Trimming removed 0 bases at V and 5 bases at J, with 14 bases between. The CDR3 has 15 amino acids. Germline CDR1 and CDR2: MNHEY and SVGAGI.

This clone has just one count. V is TRBV28 and J is TRBJ2-7; no clear D. Trimming pared 5 bases from V and 0 bases from J, leaving 17 bases between. Germline CDR1 and CDR2: MDHEN and SYDVKM. The CDR3 consists of 16 residues. CDR3 in DNA: TGTGCCAGCAGTCCGGCCGGCAGCCGGAACTCCTACGAGCAGTACTTC. This sequence encodes CASSPAGSRNSYEQYF.

The chain uses TRBV6-6 and TRBJ1-3; weak D call: TRBD1 (6 bases). The CDR3 is 15 amino acids. The germline V gene encodes CDR1 MNHNY and CDR2 SVGAGI (reference sequence). The V and J ends lost 2 bases and 8 bases respectively, with 16 bases between them. In DNA, the CDR3 is TGTGCCAGCAGTTACCCAGGGGAGAAGCGACACACCATATATTTT. It encodes CASSYPGEKRHTIYF.

The sample holds a few counts of this clone. The identical CDR3 is also encoded by other nucleotide sequences in the sample. CDR3: CASSYSYRGTYEQYF. The DNA of the CDR3 is TGTGCCAGCAGTTACTCGTATAGGGGGACCTACGAGCAGTACTTC. The chain couples TRBV6-5 to TRBJ2-7, with a tentative D call TRBD1 (6 bases). V shed 0 bases and J shed 2 bases, with 11 bases lying between them. This CDR3 has 15 residues. Per the germline V gene, CDR1 is MNHEY and CDR2 is SVGAGI.

The V and J genes are TRBV5-1 and TRBJ2-5; D is perhaps TRBD2 (6 bases). This CDR3 contains 14 residues. V dropped 0 bases and J dropped 4 bases, with 10 bases sitting between them. Germline V CDR1 and CDR2: SGHRS, YFSETQ. The CDR3 here is CASSLAGGGETQYF. CDR3 nucleotide sequence: TGCGCCAGCAGCTTGGCCGGGGGAGGAGAGACCCAGTACTTC.

The chain combines TRBV11-2 with TRBJ1-1; 7 bases map to TRBD1. The CDR3 sequence is 14 residues long. V gave up 1 base and J gave up 4 bases; unmatched junction bases: 3. Germline V lookup: CDR1 SGHAT, CDR2 FQNNGV. The CDR3 spells CASSLVAGGTEAFF. In DNA, the CDR3 is TGTGCCAGCAGCTTAGTCGCAGGGGGCACTGAAGCTTTCTTT.

The chain carries TRBV15 and TRBJ1-1; no clear D gene. The CDR3 loop spans 17 amino acids. The germline V gene has CDR1 LNHNV and CDR2 YYDKDF (reference sequence). V dropped 0 bases and J dropped 1 base, with 15 bases sitting between them. This chain's CDR3 is CATSRDRPRSGNTEAFF. The CDR3, as DNA: TGTGCCACCAGCAGAGATAGACCCAGATCGGGGAACACTGAAGCTTTCTTT.

The rearrangement uses TRBV19 and TRBJ2-5; 7 bases match TRBD1. J gave up 3 bases and V 4 bases, and 5 bases lay outside the gene matches. Germline V lookup: CDR1 LNHDA, CDR2 SQIVND (reference sequence). The CDR3 covers 14 residues. The CDR3 nucleotides read TGTGCCAGTAGTAGACAGGGAGCCGAAGAGACCCAGTACTTC. It codes for CASSRQGAEETQYF.

The genes are TRBV5-4 and TRBJ2-7, with D hard to call. Germline CDR1 is SGHNT and CDR2 is YYREEE (reference sequence). V dropped 0 bases and J dropped 5 bases, with 15 bases sitting between them. The CDR3 spans 15 residues. The CDR3 DNA follows: TGTGCCAGCAGCTTGGTCGGTGGTAGCTTTCACGAGCAGTACTTC. Translating gives CASSLVGGSFHEQYF.